This record looks at one TCR beta chain sequence and its context. The antigen remains unidentified. Some clones are missing from TCRdb's copy, which holds only in-frame ones; the method was immunoSEQ multiplex PCR. The sample holds 1 million to 1.2 million clones, 77% seen once. The data belong to a study of shared clonotypes between healthy human individuals. Study observations and caveats: Clonotypes shared by all four sorted-subset donors had higher generation probabilities than non-shared clonotypes. Naive subsets generally exceeded memory subsets in estimated richness.

Between the trimmed V and J ends, which lost 7 bases and 2 bases, there was a span of 11 bases. Per germline, CDR1 SNHLY and CDR2 FYNNEI. The CDR3 consists of 13 residues. The investigators split CD4+ cells into a CD45RA+ naive subset and a CD45RA-negative memory subset. The sequence derives from a man in his late teens or twenties in good health. Some clones in this sample may be carry-over from other donors' samples. V and J are TRBV2 and TRBJ1-1; D unclear. The sample was memory CD4+ T cells from PBMCs. Subset noted: CD45RA-negative fraction. The CDR3 here is CASTPDLNTEAFF. DNA for the CDR3: TGTGCCAGCACCCCAGACCTTAACACTGAAGCTTTCTTT.